What follows describes a single T cell receptor (beta chain). Its recognized antigen is unknown. Per-base qualities were not stored, and no clone one base away is much larger. These data belong to a study of cytomegalovirus exposure and HLA in healthy donors listed by TCRdb under 2017. About the study as a whole: An earlier analysis of 550 to 700 of the donors reported approximately 270 Gb of sequence data and approximately 110 million unique TCR beta sequences from some 180 million T cells. An early release covering around 630 HLA-typed donors comprised approximately 300 gigabases of sequencing data and roughly 85 million unique TCR sequences. The genetic ancestry cluster associated with self-reported Caucasian donors included 81% of the 300 to 450 genotyped donors. The study aimed to test whether signatures of past pathogen exposure could be identified by cataloging public T cell receptors. The T cell repertoires of 670 or so subjects were profiled by immunosequencing and related to cytomegalovirus serostatus. Besides the first cohort of around 700 subjects, a separate validation cohort made up of roughly 130 different subjects was used. High-throughput TCR immunosequencing, statistical association of individual TCRs with disease status, and machine learning were combined to predict cytomegalovirus infection status. A later analysis re-examined previously published TCR beta repertoires from hundreds of donors and added high-resolution HLA genotyping to investigate patterns of TCR occurrence. The later analysis used no new phenotypic data to find candidate immune exposures, relying instead on TCR beta sequences and their occurrence across donors. To decide whether each TCR beta V gene segment behaved as functional or pseudogenic, an earlier analysis of fewer than 750 of the donors relied on high-throughput TCR beta sequencing. Donor age, sex, ethnicity and CMV serostatus were compiled together with the repertoire data. A later genetic analysis used genome-wide SNP genotypes for about 65% of the 666 donors, treating that subset as a discovery cohort. Every discovery cohort repertoire had been produced on one sequencing platform. HLA typing covered class I and class II loci at four-digit resolution. Typing coverage differed by locus: A, B, C, DRB1 and DQB1 were typed in about 629-640 donors, DQA1 in 522, DPA1 in some 610, and DPB1 in roughly 470. Roughly 5 DR-DQ haplotypes were treated as single units for association and clustering because of strong linkage in the cohort. On average, over 200,000 unique TCR beta nucleotide sequences were sequenced per donor among 300 to 500 genotyped donors of the cohort, with roughly 19% of those sequences being non-productive. Findings and caveats that apply to the study as a whole: While some public TCRs were present in many individuals, most TCR sequences turned up only very rarely across donors. The earlier analysis of around 600 of the donors excluded over 15 rarely observed V segments, including chromosome 9 orphons, because counts were too low. CMV serostatus was the only immune exposure information available for the cohort. A cluster of highly shared sequence variants was judged likely to represent a technical artifact of the sequencing pipeline. V-gene and J-gene trimming of TCR beta chains was associated with a missense DCLRE1C variant in a later genetic analysis, and the association was replicated in an independent cohort. A total of 150 to 200 TCR beta chains were listed by the study as associated with cytomegalovirus. A later analysis found that TCR association rates varied across HLA loci, with DRB1 alleles showing the most associated TCRs and HLA-C alleles the fewest. HLA typing was unavailable for some donors at each locus, so association tests used only the typed subset. Cytomegalovirus status was reported to be diagnosed by the classifier with high specificity and sensitivity in both the original and validation cohorts. In vitro tests confirmed that a few of the cytomegalovirus-associated TCR beta chains recognize cytomegalovirus antigens. An earlier analysis of 587 of the donors showed that most TCR beta V segments appeared in productive rearrangements either about 90% or about 30% of the time, which broadly matched IMGT annotations. Correlated functional status among segregating V segments might be attributable to linkage disequilibrium, but an unknown experimental factor could not be ruled out. It was suggested by the authors that the approach could potentially be generalized to other disease states and immunological phenotypes. A further reported finding was that TCR beta sequences accurately predicted the HLA-A and HLA-B alleles for most subjects in the first cohort. This cohort had only TCR beta chains sequenced, and the lack of alpha or paired-chain data limited which features could be detected. When HLA alleles, especially DR and DQ, strongly co-occurred, TCR associations were difficult to assign to individual alleles. A later analysis reported that several top co-occurrence clusters appeared linked to parvovirus B19, influenza, CMV and Epstein-Barr virus. Sequencing depth was assumed to be roughly uniform across donors in the presence/absence analyses, though that assumption may not hold. Some IMGT-functional V segments, including TRBV6-2 and TRBV6-3, could not be told apart with the 87-base-pair reads, so those segments were excluded. In a later analysis, over 15,000 TCR beta sequences were associated with specific HLA alleles at a false discovery rate of 0.05. According to a later genetic analysis, donors in an Asian-associated ancestry cluster had fewer N-insertions in productive TCRs than the approximately 670-donor mean. In a later analysis, HLA-associated TCR beta chains were found to be more clonally expanded and to have lower generation probabilities than equally common non-associated chains. Most CMV-associated TCR beta chains appeared to be HLA-restricted in a later analysis, and the HLA associations seemed to be driven largely by CMV exposure.

In total, around 600 healthy bone marrow donors made up the cohort. Cohort members were all nominally healthy when sampled, although unrecorded immune exposures were likely present. The donor was CMV seronegative and was included in the group of hundreds of seronegative cohort members. Every donor gave a peripheral blood sample, and the peripheral blood mononuclear cells from that sample were used for TCR beta sequencing. The Qiagen DNeasy Blood Extraction Kit was used to extract genomic DNA from the blood cell samples. Library preparation employed the immunoSEQ multiplex PCR assay. For the multiplex PCR, a mixture combining 60 forward primers for TCR Vbeta segments and 13 reverse primers for TCR Jbeta segments was used. The CDR3 region of rearranged TCR beta genes was amplified from genomic DNA by a multiplex PCR assay. The Illumina HiSeq System was used to sequence the amplified TCR beta libraries as 87-base-pair reads. Per the original workflow: In a later analysis, tens of millions of unique TCR beta chains were counted across the approximately 670 repertoires, and approximately 9.9 million of these chains were shared by at least two donors. A nearest-neighbor algorithm error-corrected the raw reads and collapsed the reads into unique sequences, merging closely related sequences to remove PCR and sequencing errors. To assign V, D and J gene segments, CDR3 sequences were aligned to IMGT reference sequences. For a sequence to be retained, a match of at least six nucleotides was required to both a V gene segment and a J gene segment. A rearrangement counted as productive if the CDR3 had no stop codons and remained in frame with V and J, and every other rearrangement counted as non-productive. Following IMGT convention, CDR3 was defined as the stretch from the second conserved V-encoded cysteine to the conserved J-encoded phenylalanine. In an earlier analysis of roughly 580 of the donors, sequences lacking an unambiguous match to a single V gene segment were excluded. In an earlier analysis of approximately 550 of the donors, V segments were called functional above 56.7% productive rearrangements and were called segregating when the between-donor standard deviation exceeded 5%. A statistical classification framework was developed to diagnose cytomegalovirus status using the catalog of TCR beta chain sequences. In a later analysis, V and J genes were assigned by comparing TCR nucleotide sequences against IMGT/GENE-DB human TR gene sequences. The TCRdist pipeline was used in a later analysis to assign CDR3 sequences and most-parsimonious VDJ recombination scenarios. A later analysis defined each TCR beta chain by its CDR3 amino acid sequence plus V-gene family, and excluded reads lacking a unique V-gene family. To address suspected cross-contamination and a sequencing artifact, a later analysis removed approximately 590 highly shared, low-generation-probability nucleotide sequences. In a later analysis, a clonal expansion index for each public chain was calculated from normalized within-repertoire ranks of inferred template counts. In a later analysis, generation probabilities were computed using a VDJ recombination model fitted to out-of-frame rearrangements, and the results were checked against IGoR. In a later analysis, hypergeometric tests were used to score TCR-TCR, TCR-HLA and TCR-CMV co-occurrence, with a repertoire-size bias correction applied to TCR pairs. A later analysis estimated false discovery rates by permuting HLA or CMV assignments 20 times. In a later analysis, co-occurring TCRs were grouped using DBSCAN, and TCRdist sequence similarity was added for clustering within HLA-allele-positive subsets. Repertoires with fewer than 30,000 or more than 120,000 public chains, plus five repertoires with anomalous nucleotide sharing, were excluded from co-occurrence clustering. As stored in TCRdb, this immuneACCESS dataset retains in-frame rearrangements with V and J assigned. A fraction of the clones does not appear; measured against another copy, unresolved V genes explain less than half of the discrepancy, and the remainder lacks a known reason. V and J calls and clone size are given by that table; D and trimming were obtained from the DNA. The sample table records about 120,000 clones; 81% of these occur just once. The ten largest clones represent about 2.4% of the sample.

The germline V gene gives CDR1 as SGHDN and CDR2 as FVKESK. V sheds 5 bases and J sheds 5 bases, leaving 6 bases between their ends. The CDR3 holds 11 amino acids from the cysteine to the phenylalanine. The CDR3 DNA has 33 bases and is translated from base 1. The sequence is built from TRBV14 and TRBJ2-5, with the D gene uncertain. The material sequenced was PBMCs. The TCR was taken from a woman aged 40 to 50 in good health and CMV-seronegative. The CDR3 reads as follows: CASSSRETQYF. The nucleotide sequence is TGTGCCAGCAGCTCTAGGGAGACCCAGTACTTC.